This T cell receptor (beta chain) was identified during a study of T cell changes during pregnancy in multiple sclerosis. Profiling relied on immunoSEQ multiplex PCR, and the TCRdb table lists in-frame clones only, not all of them. The sample includes over 45,000 clones, more than 85% of them seen just once. This clonotype was obtained from a female donor with multiple sclerosis, enrolled in a pregnancy study. This material consisted of CD4+ T cells from peripheral blood mononuclear cells, taken in the third trimester of pregnancy.

The CDR3 is CAISTGLAEYNEQFF. The CDR3 nucleotides read TGTGCCATCAGTACCGGACTAGCGGAATACAATGAGCAGTTCTTC. The rearrangement uses TRBV10-3 and TRBJ2-1; 10 bases are a match to TRBD2. The germline gives CDR1 ENHRY, CDR2 SYGVKD. The CDR3 spans 15 residues. Unmatched junction bases numbered 5, after V lost 5 bases and J lost 4 bases.